The entry that follows covers one T cell receptor beta chain sequence. The sample belongs to a study of Graves' ophthalmopathy and Graves' hyperthyroidism. Amplification of the TCR beta CDR3 regions used RNA transcripts (as template). The workflow started with a first-round RT-PCR run with HTBI primers and then moved on to a second-round multiplex PCR. TCRdb reprocessed the multiplex PCR reads with MiXCR, giving one entry per CDR3 protein. The data show 150,000 to 200,000 distinct CDR3 sequences, about two fifths seen once. V trimming: 4 bases; J trimming: 6 bases; junction bases outside the gene matches: 6. The CDR3 extends over 14 amino acids.

The specimen sequenced was peripheral blood. This receptor was identified in a man younger than 45 with Graves' ophthalmopathy. The gene calls are TRBV12-3 or TRBV12-4 and TRBJ2-7, with 10 bases lining up with TRBD1. CDR3 sequence: CASSWAGTGAEQYF. The CDR3 DNA follows: TGTGCCAGCAGTTGGGCCGGGACAGGGGCCGAGCAGTACTTC.